Here is one T cell receptor beta chain with its context. This specimen belongs to a study of blood T cell repertoires in COVID-19. Background on the study: The United States, Italy and Spain were the sources of the acute and convalescent COVID-19 samples.

TCRdb's copy holds only in-frame clones and misses some; the assay was immunoSEQ multiplex PCR. Of approximately 130,000 clones in the sample, roughly 72% were seen once. Looked up from germline, CDR1 is ENHRY and CDR2 is SYGVKD. CDR3 size: 14 residues. The J segment lost 4 bases and the V segment lost 4 bases, leaving 2 bases of the junction unmatched. The TCR sequence derives from a human donor in a cohort sampled during active COVID-19. The chain couples TRBV10-3 to TRBJ2-2; 8 nucleotides align to TRBD1. The sample consisted of peripheral blood. CDR3 sequence: CAISGTGFTGELFF. The CDR3 nucleotides read TGTGCCATCAGTGGGACAGGGTTCACCGGGGAGCTGTTTTTT.